What follows are 3 T cell receptor beta chains derived from one specimen sequenced in a study of cytomegalovirus exposure and HLA in healthy donors. The PCR ran on 60 Vbeta and 13 Jbeta primers. Clones were sequenced by immunoSEQ multiplex PCR, and TCRdb holds only the in-frame ones, with some missing. There are about 77,000 clones in the sample, with approximately 13% held by the top ten. The sample taken for sequencing was PBMCs. Receptor source: a man between 45 and 60 years old in good health and CMV-seropositive.

This rearrangement joins TRBV2 to TRBJ2-5; D is unclear. V was pared by 6 bases and J by 1 base, with 9 bases between. Germline V lookup: CDR1 SNHLY, CDR2 FYNNEI. The length of the CDR3 is 13 residues. The CDR3 loop is CASRSPFQETQYF. Here the CDR3 DNA reads TGTGCCAGCAGATCCCCTTTCCAAGAGACCCAGTACTTC.

The chain carries TRBV7-6 and TRBJ2-2, with D possibly TRBD2 on 6 matching bases. The germline gives CDR1 SGHVS, CDR2 FNYEAQ. Trimming took 8 bases from V and 8 from J, leaving 9 bases between them. CDR3 length: 11 amino acids. The CDR3 sequence is CASWTKGELFF. CDR3 nucleotides: TGTGCCAGCTGGACTAAGGGGGAGCTGTTTTTT.

This clone is identified as medium-sized (0.01 to 0.1%) from frequency. The V call is TRBV7-2, the J call TRBJ2-1, with TRBD2 identical over 8 bases. V shed 3 bases and J 9 bases; nucleotides not matched to a gene: 4. The CDR3 sequence is 13 residues long. The germline gives CDR1 SGHTA, CDR2 FQGNSA. The CDR3, as DNA: TGTGCCAGCAGCTTCGGGGGGGCCGGTGAGCAGTTCTTC. Residues: CASSFGGAGEQFF.